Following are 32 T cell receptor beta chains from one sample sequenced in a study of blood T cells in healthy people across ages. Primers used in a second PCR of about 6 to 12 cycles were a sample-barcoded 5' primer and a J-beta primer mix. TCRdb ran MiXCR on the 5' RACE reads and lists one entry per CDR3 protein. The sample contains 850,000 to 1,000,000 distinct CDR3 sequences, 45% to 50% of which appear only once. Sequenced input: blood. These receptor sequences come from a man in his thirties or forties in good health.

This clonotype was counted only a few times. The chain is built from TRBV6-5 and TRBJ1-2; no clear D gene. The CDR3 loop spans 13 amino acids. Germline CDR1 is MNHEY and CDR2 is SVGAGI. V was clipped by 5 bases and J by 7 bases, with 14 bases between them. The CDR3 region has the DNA TGTGCCAGCAGTCCAATCATGCCGGGTGGCTACACCTTC. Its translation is CASSPIMPGGYTF.

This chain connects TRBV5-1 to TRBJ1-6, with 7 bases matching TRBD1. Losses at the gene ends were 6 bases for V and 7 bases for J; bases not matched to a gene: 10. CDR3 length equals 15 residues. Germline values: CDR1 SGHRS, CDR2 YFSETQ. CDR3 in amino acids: CASTPTGTDNSPLHF. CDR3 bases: TGCGCCAGCACCCCAACGGGGACAGACAATTCACCCCTCCACTTT.

CDR3 region: CASSYGTRRSYGYTF. For the CDR3, the DNA is TGTGCCAGCAGTTACGGTACGAGGCGAAGCTATGGCTACACCTTC. This chain links TRBV6-5 with TRBJ1-2; D gene uncertain. The germline gives CDR1 MNHEY, CDR2 SVGAGI. The CDR3 length is 15 residues. The ends were cut back, 2 bases at V and 4 bases at J, with 14 bases in the middle.

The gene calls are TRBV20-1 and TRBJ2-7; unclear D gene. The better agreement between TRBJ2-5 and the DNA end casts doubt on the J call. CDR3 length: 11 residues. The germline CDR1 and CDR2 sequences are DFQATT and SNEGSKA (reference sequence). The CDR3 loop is CSAREVETQYF. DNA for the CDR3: TGCAGTGCTAGAGAAGTGGAGACCCAGTACTTC.

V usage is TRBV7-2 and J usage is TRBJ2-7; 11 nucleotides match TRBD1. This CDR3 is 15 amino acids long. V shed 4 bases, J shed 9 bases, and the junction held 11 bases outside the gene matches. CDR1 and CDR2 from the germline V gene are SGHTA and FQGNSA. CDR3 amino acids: CASSSLRDRGYGQYF. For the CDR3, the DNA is TGTGCCAGCAGCTCACTCCGGGACAGGGGGTATGGGCAGTACTTC.

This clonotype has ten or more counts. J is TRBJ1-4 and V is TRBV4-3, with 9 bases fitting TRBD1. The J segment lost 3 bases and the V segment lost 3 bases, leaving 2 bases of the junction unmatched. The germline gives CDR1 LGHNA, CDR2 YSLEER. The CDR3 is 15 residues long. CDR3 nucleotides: TGCGCCAGCAGCCAGGACAGGGGCCCTAATGAAAAACTGTTTTTT. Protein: CASSQDRGPNEKLFF.

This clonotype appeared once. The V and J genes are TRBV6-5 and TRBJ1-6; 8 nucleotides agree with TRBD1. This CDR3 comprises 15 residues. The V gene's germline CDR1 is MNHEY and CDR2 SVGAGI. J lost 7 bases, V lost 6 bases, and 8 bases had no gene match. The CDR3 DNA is TGTGCCAGCAGGTCCACAGGGGGAGGGAATTCACCCCTCCACTTT. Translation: CASRSTGGGNSPLHF.

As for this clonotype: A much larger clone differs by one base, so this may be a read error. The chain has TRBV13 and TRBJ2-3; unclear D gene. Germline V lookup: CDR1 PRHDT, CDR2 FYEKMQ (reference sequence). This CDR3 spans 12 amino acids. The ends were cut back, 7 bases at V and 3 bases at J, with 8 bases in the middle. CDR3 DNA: TGTGCCAGCACCTTGGGGACAGATACGCAGTATTTT. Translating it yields CASTLGTDTQYF. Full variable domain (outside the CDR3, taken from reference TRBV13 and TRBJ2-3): AAGVIQSPRHLIKEKRETATLKCYPIPRHDTVYWYQQGPGQDPQFLISFYEKMQSDKGSIPDRFSAQQFSDYHSELNMSSLELGDSALYFCASTLGTDTQYFGPGTRLTVL.

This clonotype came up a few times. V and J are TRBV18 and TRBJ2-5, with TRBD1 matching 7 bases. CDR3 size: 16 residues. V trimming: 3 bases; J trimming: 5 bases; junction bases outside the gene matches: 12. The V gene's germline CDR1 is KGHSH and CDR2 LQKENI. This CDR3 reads CASSPTQGEVHETQYF. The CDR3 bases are TGTGCCAGCTCACCGACGCAGGGGGAAGTTCATGAGACCCAGTACTTC.

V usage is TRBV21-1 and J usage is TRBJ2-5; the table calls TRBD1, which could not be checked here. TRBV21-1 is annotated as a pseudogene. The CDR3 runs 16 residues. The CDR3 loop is CASSKVGDRHQETQYF. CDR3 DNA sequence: TGTGCCAGCAGCAAAGTCGGGGACAGGCACCAAGAGACCCAGTACTTC.

CDR3 loop: CASSEGPGAWGYTF. The DNA for the CDR3 is TGTGCCAGCAGTGAAGGACCGGGTGCTTGGGGCTACACCTTC. The chain carries TRBV6-1 and TRBJ1-2; D unresolved. The CDR3 extends over 14 amino acids. V lost 1 base to trimming and J lost 8 bases, with 14 bases between them. Looked up from germline, CDR1 is MNHNS and CDR2 is SASEGT.

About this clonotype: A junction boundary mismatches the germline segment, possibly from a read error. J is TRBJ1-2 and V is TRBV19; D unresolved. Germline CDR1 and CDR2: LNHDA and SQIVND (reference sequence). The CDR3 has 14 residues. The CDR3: CASRALVRVYGCTF. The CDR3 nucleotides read TGTGCCAGTAGGGCGCTCGTACGTGTCTATGGCTGCACCTTC.

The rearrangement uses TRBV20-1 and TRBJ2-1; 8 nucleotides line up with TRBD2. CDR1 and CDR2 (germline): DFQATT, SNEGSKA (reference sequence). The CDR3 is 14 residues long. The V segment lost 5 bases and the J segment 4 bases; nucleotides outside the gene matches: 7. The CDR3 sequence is CSAYSGDHYNEQFF. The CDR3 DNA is TGCAGTGCTTATAGCGGGGATCATTACAATGAGCAGTTCTTC.

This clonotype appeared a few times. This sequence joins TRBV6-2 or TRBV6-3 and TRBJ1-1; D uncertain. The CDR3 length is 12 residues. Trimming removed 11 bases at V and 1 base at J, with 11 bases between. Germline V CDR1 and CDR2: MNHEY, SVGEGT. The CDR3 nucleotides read TGTGCCTCAGCCCCTTGGAACACTGAAGCTTTCTTT. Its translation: CASAPWNTEAFF.

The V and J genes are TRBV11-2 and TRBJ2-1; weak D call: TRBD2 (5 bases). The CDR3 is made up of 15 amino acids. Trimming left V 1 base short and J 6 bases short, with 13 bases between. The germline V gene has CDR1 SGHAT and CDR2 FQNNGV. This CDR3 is CASSLGSARANEQFF. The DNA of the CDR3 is TGTGCCAGCAGCTTAGGTAGCGCTCGAGCCAATGAGCAGTTCTTC.

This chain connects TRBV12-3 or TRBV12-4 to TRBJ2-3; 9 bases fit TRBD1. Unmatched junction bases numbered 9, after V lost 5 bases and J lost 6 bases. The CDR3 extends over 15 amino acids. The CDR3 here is CASSPPGQGRDTQYF. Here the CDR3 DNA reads TGTGCCAGCAGTCCCCCGGGACAGGGTCGCGATACGCAGTATTTT.

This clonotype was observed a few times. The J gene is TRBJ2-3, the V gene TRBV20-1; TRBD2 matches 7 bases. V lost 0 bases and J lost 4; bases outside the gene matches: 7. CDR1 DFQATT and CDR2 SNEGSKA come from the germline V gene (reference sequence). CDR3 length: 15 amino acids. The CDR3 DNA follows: TGCAGTGCTAGAGATCTGGCGGGGGTGGCAGATACGCAGTATTTT. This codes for CSARDLAGVADTQYF.

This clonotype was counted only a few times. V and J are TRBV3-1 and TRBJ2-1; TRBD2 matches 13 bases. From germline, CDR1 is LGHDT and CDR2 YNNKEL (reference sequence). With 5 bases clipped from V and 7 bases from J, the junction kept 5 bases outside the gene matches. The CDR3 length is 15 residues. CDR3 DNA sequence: TGTGCCAGCAGCGAACCGGGACTAGCGGGGAATGAGCAGTTCTTC. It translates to CASSEPGLAGNEQFF.

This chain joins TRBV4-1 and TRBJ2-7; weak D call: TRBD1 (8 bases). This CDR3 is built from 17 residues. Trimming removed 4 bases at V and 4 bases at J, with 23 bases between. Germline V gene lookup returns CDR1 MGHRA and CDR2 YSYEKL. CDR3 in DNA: TGCGCCAGCAGCCCAGGGCCCTTGACAGGGGAGGGGTACGAGCAGTACTTC. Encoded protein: CASSPGPLTGEGYEQYF.

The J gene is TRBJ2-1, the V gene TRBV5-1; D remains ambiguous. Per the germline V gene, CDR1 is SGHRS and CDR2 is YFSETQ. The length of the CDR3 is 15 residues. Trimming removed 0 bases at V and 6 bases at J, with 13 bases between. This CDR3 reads CASSLDQSWFNEQFF. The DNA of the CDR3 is TGCGCCAGCAGCTTGGATCAATCTTGGTTCAATGAGCAGTTCTTC.

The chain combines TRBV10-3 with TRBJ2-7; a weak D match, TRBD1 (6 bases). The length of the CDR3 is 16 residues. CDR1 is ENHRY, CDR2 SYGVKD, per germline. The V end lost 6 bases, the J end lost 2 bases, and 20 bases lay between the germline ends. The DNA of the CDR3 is TGTGCCATCAGAAGACAGGCTACGGGCATTCCCTACGAGCAGTACTTC. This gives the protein CAIRRQATGIPYEQYF.

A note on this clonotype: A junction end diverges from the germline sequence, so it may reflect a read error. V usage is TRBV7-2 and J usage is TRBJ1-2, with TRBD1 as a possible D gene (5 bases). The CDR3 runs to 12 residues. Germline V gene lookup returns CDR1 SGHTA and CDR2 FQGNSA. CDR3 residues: CASSRDDYRYTF. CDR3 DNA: TGTGCCAGCAGCCGGGACGACTATCGCTACACCTTC. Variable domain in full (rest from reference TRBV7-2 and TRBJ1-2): GAGVSQSPSNKVTEKGKDVELRCDPISGHTALYWYRQSLGQGLEFLIYFQGNSAPDKSGLPSDRFSAERTGGSVSTLTIQRTQQEDSAVYLCASSRDDYRYTFGSGTRLTVV.

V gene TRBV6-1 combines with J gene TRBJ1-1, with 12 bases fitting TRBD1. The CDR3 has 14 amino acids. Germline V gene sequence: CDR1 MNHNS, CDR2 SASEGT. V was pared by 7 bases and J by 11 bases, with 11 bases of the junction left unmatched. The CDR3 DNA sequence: TGTGCCAGCACCGGGACAGGGGGCGTTGTATTGGCTTTCTTT. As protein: CASTGTGGVVLAFF.

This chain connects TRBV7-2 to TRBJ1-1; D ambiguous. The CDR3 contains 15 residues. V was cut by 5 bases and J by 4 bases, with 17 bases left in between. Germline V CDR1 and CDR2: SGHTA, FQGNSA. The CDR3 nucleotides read TGTGCCAGCAGCCCAAGGAGGGTGGAGGGCACTGAAGCTTTCTTT. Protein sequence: CASSPRRVEGTEAFF.

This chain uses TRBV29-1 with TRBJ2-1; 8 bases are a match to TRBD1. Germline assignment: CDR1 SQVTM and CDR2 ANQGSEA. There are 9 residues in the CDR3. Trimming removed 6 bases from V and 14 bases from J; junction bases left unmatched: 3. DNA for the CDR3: TGCAGCGTCGGACAGGGAGAGTTCTTC. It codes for CSVGQGEFF.

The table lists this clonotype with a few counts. The CDR3 sequence is CASSRQGVYEQYF. As DNA, the CDR3 is TGTGCCAGCAGTCGACAAGGGGTCTACGAGCAGTACTTC. The J gene is TRBJ2-7, the V gene TRBV27; weak D call: TRBD1 (5 bases). This CDR3 spans 13 amino acids. Trimming shortened V by 5 bases and J by 3 bases, and 11 bases separated the two germline ends. Germline values: CDR1 MNHEY, CDR2 SMNVEV (reference sequence).

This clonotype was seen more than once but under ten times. The CDR3 sequence is CASTSRGESSYNEQFF. The CDR3 nucleotides read TGTGCCAGCACTTCCCGCGGGGAGAGCTCCTACAATGAGCAGTTCTTC. V gene TRBV6-2 or TRBV6-3 combines with J gene TRBJ2-1, with a tentative D call TRBD2 (6 bases). The CDR3 contains 16 residues. The germline CDR1 and CDR2 sequences are MNHEY and SVGEGT. V was cut by 7 bases and J by 0 bases, with 16 bases left in between.

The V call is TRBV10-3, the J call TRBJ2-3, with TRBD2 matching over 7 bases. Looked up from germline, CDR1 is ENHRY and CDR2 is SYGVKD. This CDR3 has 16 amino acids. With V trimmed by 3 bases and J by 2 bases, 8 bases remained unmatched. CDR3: CAISDVAGAITDTQYF. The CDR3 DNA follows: TGTGCCATCAGTGATGTAGCGGGCGCAATCACAGATACGCAGTATTTT.

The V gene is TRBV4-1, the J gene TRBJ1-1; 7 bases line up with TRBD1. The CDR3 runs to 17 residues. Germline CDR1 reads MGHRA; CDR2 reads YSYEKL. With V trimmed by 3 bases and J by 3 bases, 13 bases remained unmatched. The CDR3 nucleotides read TGCGCCAGCAGCCACGGGACAGCGACTATTTTGGACACTGAAGCTTTCTTT. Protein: CASSHGTATILDTEAFF.

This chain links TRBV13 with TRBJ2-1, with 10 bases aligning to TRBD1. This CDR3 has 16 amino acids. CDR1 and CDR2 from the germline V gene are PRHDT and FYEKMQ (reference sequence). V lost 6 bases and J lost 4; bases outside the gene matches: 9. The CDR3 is CASRGGDRGRYNEQFF. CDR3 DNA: TGTGCCAGCAGGGGGGGGGACAGGGGAAGGTACAATGAGCAGTTCTTC.

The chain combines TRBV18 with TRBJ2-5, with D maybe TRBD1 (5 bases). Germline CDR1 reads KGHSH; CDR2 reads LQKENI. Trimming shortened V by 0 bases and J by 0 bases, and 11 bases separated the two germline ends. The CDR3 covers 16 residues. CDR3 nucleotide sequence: TGTGCCAGCTCACCACCGTCCAGGGCTAACCAAGAGACCCAGTACTTC. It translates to CASSPPSRANQETQYF.

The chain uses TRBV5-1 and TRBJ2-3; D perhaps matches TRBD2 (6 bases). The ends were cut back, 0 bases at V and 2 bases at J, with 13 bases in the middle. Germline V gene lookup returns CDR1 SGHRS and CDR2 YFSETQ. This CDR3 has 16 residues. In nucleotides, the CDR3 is TGCGCCAGCAGCTTGGCCGGGGACTTCTCCACAGATACGCAGTATTTT. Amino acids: CASSLAGDFSTDTQYF. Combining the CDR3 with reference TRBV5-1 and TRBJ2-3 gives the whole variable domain KAGVTQTPRYLIKTRGQQVTLSCSPISGHRSVSWYQQTPGQGLQFLFEYFSETQRNKGNFPGRFSGRQFSNSRSEMNVSTLELGDSALYLCASSLAGDFSTDTQYFGPGTRLTVL.